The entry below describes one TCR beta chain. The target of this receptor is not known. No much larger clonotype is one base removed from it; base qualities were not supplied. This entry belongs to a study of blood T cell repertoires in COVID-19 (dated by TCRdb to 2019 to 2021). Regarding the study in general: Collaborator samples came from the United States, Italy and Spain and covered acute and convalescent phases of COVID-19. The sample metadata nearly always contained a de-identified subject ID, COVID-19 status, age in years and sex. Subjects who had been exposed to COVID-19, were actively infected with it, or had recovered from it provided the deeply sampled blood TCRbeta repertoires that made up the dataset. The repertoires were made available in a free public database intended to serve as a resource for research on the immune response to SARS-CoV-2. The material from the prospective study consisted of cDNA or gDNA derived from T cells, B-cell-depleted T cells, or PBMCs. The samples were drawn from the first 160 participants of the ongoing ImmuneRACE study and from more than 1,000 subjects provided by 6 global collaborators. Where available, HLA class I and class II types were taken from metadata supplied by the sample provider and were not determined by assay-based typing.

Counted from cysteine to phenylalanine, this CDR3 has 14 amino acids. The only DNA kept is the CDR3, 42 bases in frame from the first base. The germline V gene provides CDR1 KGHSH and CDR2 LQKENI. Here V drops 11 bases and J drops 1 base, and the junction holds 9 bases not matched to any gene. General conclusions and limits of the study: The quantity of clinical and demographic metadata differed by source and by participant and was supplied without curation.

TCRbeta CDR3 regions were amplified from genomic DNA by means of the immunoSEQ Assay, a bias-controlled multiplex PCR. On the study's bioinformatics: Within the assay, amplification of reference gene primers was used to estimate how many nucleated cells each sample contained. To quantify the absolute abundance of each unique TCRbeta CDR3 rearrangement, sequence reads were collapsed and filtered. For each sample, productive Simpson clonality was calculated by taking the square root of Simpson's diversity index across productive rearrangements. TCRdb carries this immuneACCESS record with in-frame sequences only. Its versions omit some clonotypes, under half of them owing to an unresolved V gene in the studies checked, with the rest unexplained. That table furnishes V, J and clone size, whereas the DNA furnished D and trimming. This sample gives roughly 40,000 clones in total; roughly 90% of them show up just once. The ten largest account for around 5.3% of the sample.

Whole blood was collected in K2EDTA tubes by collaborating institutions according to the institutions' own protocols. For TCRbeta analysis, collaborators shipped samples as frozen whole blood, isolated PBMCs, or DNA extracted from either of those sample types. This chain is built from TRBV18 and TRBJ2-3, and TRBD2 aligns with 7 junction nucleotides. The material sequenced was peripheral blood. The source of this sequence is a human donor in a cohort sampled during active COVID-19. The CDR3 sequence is CALRASGRTDTQYF. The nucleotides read TGTGCCCTCAGGGCTAGCGGACGCACAGATACGCAGTATTTT. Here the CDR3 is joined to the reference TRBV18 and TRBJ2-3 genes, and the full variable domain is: NAGVMQNPRHLVRRRGQEARLRCSPMKGHSHVYWYRQLPEEGLKFMVYLQKENIIDESGMPKERFSAEFPKEGPSILRIQQVVRGDSAAYFCALRASGRTDTQYFGPGTRLTVL.